This record concerns one TCR beta chain sequence. Its antigen is undetermined. CDR3 length: 16 residues. CDR1 is SGHNT, CDR2 YENEEA, per germline. The ends lost 5 bases at V and 1 base at J; junction bases unmatched: 8. These data belong to a study of cytomegalovirus exposure and HLA in healthy donors. In the study overall: The use of the same platform for the approximately 130 validation repertoires and the 650 to 850 first-cohort repertoires was reported by a later analysis.

Overall study results and limits: A few chains tied to CMV proved CMV antigen-specific in vitro. Listed as cytomegalovirus-associated were 170 or so TCR beta chains.

Donors came from a validation cohort of some 110 subjects, distinct from the first 666-subject cohort. The assay was immunoSEQ multiplex PCR, and TCRdb's table has in-frame clones only and misses some. The table lists 100,000 to 150,000 clones, around 95% of them singletons. The sample comprised PBMCs. The rearrangement uses TRBV11-3 and TRBJ2-1, with 7 bases matching TRBD2. The sequence was collected from a man in his late teens or twenties in good health and CMV-seronegative. The CDR3 coding sequence is TGTGCCAGCAGCCCACCTGGACTAGTATCCTACAATGAGCAGTTCTTC. Its translation: CASSPPGLVSYNEQFF.